Described below is a single T cell receptor beta chain sequence and its context. What it recognizes is unknown. The entry originates in a study of T cells and Merkel cell carcinoma outcomes. The CDR3 is 14 amino acids. CDR1 SGHKS and CDR2 YYEKEE come from the germline V gene (reference sequence). The junction had 4 bases not matched to a gene; V was cut back by 0 bases and J by 6 bases. Findings and limits, study-wide: Merkel cell carcinoma outcomes were reportedly predicted by repertoire and T-cell density.

Generated by immunoSEQ multiplex PCR, the TCRdb table keeps only in-frame clones and is missing some. The sample lists roughly 13,000 clones; 92% were seen once. The sequenced sample was tumor tissue from Merkel cell carcinoma. The J gene is TRBJ2-3, the V gene TRBV5-5; 7 bases match TRBD1. The source is a human donor with Merkel cell carcinoma. The CDR3, as DNA: TGTGCCAGCAGCTTGGGAGGGGGCTGGGATACGCAGTATTTT. Translated, it gives CASSLGGGWDTQYF.